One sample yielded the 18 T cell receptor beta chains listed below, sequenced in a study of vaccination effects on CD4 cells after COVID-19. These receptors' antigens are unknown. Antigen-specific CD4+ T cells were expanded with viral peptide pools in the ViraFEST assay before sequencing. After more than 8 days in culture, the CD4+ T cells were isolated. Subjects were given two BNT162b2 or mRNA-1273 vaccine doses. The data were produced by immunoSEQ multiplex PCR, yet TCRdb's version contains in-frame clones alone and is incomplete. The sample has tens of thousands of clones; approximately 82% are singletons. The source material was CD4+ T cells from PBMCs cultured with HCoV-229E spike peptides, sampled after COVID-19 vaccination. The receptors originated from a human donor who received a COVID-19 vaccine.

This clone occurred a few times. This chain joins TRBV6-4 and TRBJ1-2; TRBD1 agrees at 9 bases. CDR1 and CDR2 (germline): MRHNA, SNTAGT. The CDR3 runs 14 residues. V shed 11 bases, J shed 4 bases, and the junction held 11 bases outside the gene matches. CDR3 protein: CAGPGQGRGYGYTF. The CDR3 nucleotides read TGTGCCGGCCCGGGACAGGGTAGAGGCTATGGCTACACCTTC.

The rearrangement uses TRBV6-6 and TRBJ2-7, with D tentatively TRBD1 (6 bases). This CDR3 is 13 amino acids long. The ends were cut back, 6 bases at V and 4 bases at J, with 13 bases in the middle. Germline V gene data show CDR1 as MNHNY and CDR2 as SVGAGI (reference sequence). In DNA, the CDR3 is TGTGCCAGCAGCCGATACAGGGAGTACGAGCAGTACGTC. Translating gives CASSRYREYEQYV.

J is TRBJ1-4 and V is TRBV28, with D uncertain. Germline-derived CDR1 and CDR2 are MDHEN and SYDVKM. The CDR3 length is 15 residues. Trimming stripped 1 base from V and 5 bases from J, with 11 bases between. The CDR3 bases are TGTGCCAGCAGTTTATACGTGACGGTGAATGAAAAACTGTTTTTT. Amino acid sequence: CASSLYVTVNEKLFF.

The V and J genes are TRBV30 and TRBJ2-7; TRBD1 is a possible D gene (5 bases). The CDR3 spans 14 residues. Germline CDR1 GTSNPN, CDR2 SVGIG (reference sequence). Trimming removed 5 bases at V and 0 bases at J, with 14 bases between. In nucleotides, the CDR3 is TGTGCCTGGGGGCAGGGTTCTAACTCCTACGAGCAGTACGTC. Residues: CAWGQGSNSYEQYV.

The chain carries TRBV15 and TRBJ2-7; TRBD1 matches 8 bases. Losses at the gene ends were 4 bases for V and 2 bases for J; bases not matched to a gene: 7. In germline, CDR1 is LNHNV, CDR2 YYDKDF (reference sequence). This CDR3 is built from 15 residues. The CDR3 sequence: CATSKDRALAYEQYV. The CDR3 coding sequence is TGTGCCACCAGCAAGGACAGGGCATTAGCCTACGAGCAGTACGTC.

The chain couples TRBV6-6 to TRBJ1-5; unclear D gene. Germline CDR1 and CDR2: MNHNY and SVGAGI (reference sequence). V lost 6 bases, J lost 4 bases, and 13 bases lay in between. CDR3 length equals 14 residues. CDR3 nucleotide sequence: TGTGCCAGCAGCCCAACCGGGCCTAATCAGCCCCAGCATTTT. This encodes CASSPTGPNQPQHF.

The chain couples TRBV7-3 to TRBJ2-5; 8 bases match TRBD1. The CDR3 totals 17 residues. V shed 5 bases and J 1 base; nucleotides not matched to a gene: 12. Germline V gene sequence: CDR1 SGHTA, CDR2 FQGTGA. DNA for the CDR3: TGTGCCAGCAGCCTAGTGGGGCAGGGGGCGATCCAAGAGACCCAGTACTTC. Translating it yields CASSLVGQGAIQETQYF. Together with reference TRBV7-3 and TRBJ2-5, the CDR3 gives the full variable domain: GAGVSQTPSNKVTEKGKYVELRCDPISGHTALYWYRQSLGQGPEFLIYFQGTGAADDSGLPNDRFFAVRPEGSVSTLKIQRTERGDSAVYLCASSLVGQGAIQETQYFGPGTRLLVL.

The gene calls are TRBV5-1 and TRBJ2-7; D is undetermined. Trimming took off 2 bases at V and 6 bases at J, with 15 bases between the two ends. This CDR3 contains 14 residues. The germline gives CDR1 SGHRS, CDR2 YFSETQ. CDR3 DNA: TGCGCCAGCAGCTTTATGGGCCCCCCTAGCGAGCAGTACGTC. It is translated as CASSFMGPPSEQYV.

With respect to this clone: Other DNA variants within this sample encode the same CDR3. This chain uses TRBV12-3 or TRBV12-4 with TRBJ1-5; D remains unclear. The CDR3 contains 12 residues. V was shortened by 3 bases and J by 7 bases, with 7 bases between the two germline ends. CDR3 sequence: CASSFSEQPQHF. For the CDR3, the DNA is TGTGCCAGCAGTTTTTCTGAGCAGCCCCAGCATTTT.

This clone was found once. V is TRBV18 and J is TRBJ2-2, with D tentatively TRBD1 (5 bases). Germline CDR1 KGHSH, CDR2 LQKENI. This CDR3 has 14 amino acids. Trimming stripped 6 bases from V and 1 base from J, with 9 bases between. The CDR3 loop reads CASSLDRNTGELFF. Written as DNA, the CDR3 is TGTGCCAGCTCCCTCGACAGGAACACCGGGGAGCTGTTTTTT.

The CDR3 nucleotides read TGCGCCAGCAGCCAAAGGACAGGGGGGGACGGGGAGCTGTTTTTT. Translation gives CASSQRTGGDGELFF. The rearrangement joins TRBV5-1 to TRBJ2-2; 10 nucleotides agree with TRBD1. V was clipped by 4 bases and J by 7 bases; unmatched bases: 7. The CDR3 runs 15 residues. Germline CDR1 is SGHRS and CDR2 is YFSETQ.

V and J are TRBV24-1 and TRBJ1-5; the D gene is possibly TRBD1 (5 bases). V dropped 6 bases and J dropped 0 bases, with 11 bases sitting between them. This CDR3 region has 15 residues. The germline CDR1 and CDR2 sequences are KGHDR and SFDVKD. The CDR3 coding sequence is TGTGCCACCAGTCCGGCAGGGAATAGCAATCAGCCCCAGCATTTT. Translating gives CATSPAGNSNQPQHF.

CDR3 sequence reads: CASSSDRESSYNEQFF. DNA of the CDR3: TGTGCCAGCAGCTCTGACAGGGAAAGCTCCTACAATGAGCAGTTCTTC. The chain has TRBV5-4 and TRBJ2-1; 7 bases align to TRBD1. The junction had 6 bases not matched to a gene; V was cut back by 3 bases and J by 0 bases. Germline lookup yields CDR1 SGHNT and CDR2 YYREEE (reference sequence). This CDR3 is 16 amino acids long.

The CDR3 DNA reads as TGCGCCAGCAGCCCACAGAGCAGGGGAAATAATTCACCCCTCCACTTT. Protein sequence: CASSPQSRGNNSPLHF. J is TRBJ1-6 and V is TRBV5-1; perhaps TRBD1 as D (6 bases). Germline V gene lookup returns CDR1 SGHRS and CDR2 YFSETQ. V gave up 4 bases and J gave up 5 bases, with 16 bases separating them. The CDR3 loop spans 16 amino acids.

This chain's CDR3 is CASSVLGLADYNEQFF. The CDR3, as DNA: TGTGCCAGCAGCGTACTGGGACTAGCGGACTACAATGAGCAGTTCTTC. The chain uses TRBV9 and TRBJ2-1; 11 bases are a match to TRBD2. The germline CDR1 and CDR2 sequences are SGDLS and YYNGEE. The CDR3 extends over 16 amino acids. Trimming at V came to 1 base and at J to 3 bases, leaving 3 bases not matched to a gene.

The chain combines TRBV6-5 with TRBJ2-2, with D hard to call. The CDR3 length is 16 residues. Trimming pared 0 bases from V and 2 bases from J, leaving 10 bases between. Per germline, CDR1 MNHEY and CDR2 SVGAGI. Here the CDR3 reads CASSYSRSPNTGELFF. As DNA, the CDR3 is TGTGCCAGCAGTTACTCGAGAAGCCCAAACACCGGGGAGCTGTTTTTT.

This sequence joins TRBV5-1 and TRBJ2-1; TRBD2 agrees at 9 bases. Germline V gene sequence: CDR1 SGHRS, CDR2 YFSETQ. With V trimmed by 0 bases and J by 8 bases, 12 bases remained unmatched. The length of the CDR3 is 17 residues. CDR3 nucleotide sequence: TGCGCCAGCAGCTTGGTTCTAGCGGGGCCCAACGGCTATGAGCAGTTCTTC. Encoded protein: CASSLVLAGPNGYEQFF.

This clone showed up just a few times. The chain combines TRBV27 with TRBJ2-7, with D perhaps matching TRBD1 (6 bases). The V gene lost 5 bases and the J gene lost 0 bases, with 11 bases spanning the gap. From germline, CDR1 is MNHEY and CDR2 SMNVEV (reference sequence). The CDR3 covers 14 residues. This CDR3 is CASSPRTDSYEQYV. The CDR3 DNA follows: TGTGCCAGCAGTCCGCGGACAGACTCCTACGAGCAGTACGTC.